One and the same sample provided the 22 T cell receptor beta chains below, sequenced in a study of blood T cells in healthy people across ages. Primers used in a second PCR of roughly 6 to 11 cycles were a sample-barcoded 5' primer and a J-beta primer mix. TCRdb itself ran the 5' RACE reads through MiXCR, one entry per CDR3 protein. The sample consists of 790,000 or so distinct CDR3 sequences, more than 55% of them appearing once. The sample comprised blood. The receptors shown here come from a man in his forties in good health.

This clonotype appeared a single time. The gene calls are TRBV27 and TRBJ2-7, with TRBD2 as a possible D gene (5 bases). Per the germline V gene, CDR1 is MNHEY and CDR2 is SMNVEV (reference sequence). V shed 0 bases and J shed 2 bases, with 11 bases lying between them. CDR3 size: 15 residues. CDR3 in amino acids: CASSLSRLSTYEQYF. CDR3 bases: TGTGCCAGCAGTTTATCCCGACTATCTACCTACGAGCAGTACTTC.

The chain uses TRBV4-3 and TRBJ1-2, with D unclear. The germline V and J ends were trimmed by 2 bases and 7 bases, with 11 bases remaining between them. Germline V gene data show CDR1 as LGHNA and CDR2 as YSLEER. This CDR3 region has 13 residues. The CDR3 DNA reads as TGCGCCAGCAGCCAAACAGACGAAAGTGGCTACACCTTC. It specifies CASSQTDESGYTF.

This clonotype was counted a few times. The chain has TRBV20-1 and TRBJ1-2, with 9 bases lining up with TRBD1. The germline V gene encodes CDR1 DFQATT and CDR2 SNEGSKA (reference sequence). The CDR3 extends over 16 amino acids. V lost 1 base, J lost 0 bases, and 6 bases stayed unmatched. This CDR3 is CSARGTGDAANYGYTF. CDR3 in DNA: TGCAGTGCTAGAGGGACAGGGGACGCAGCTAACTATGGCTACACCTTC.

CDR3 sequence (DNA): TGTGCCAGCAGCTTGACTAGCGGGTATAACAATGAGCAGTACTTC. Translated, it gives CASSLTSGYNNEQYF. This chain links TRBV7-2 with TRBJ2-1, with 10 bases matching TRBD2. Near its end, the DNA agrees better with TRBJ2-7, so the J call may be wrong. Germline assignment: CDR1 SGHTA and CDR2 FQGNSA. The CDR3 loop spans 15 amino acids.

Remarks on this clonotype: At one end the junction does not follow the germline gene, possibly because of a read error. The chain couples TRBV3-1 to TRBJ2-7; weak D call: TRBD2 (5 bases). CDR1 and CDR2 (germline): LGHDT, YNNKEL (reference sequence). The CDR3 has 14 residues. The CDR3 DNA follows: TGTGCCGGCAGCCAATCCGGGATTCACAATGAGCAGTACTTC. Translation: CAGSQSGIHNEQYF.

This chain connects TRBV7-2 to TRBJ2-7; tentative D call: TRBD1 (6 bases). CDR3 length: 15 amino acids. Germline V gene sequence: CDR1 SGHTA, CDR2 FQGNSA. The germline V and J ends were trimmed by 5 bases and 6 bases, with 20 bases remaining between them. The CDR3 DNA is TGTGCCAGCAGCCCACAGGGCGATTTAGTTGGCGAGCAGTACTTC. Translated: CASSPQGDLVGEQYF.

In its sample, this clonotype was seen a few times. The V and J genes are TRBV29-1 and TRBJ1-2; TRBD1 agrees at 9 bases. V shed 8 bases, J shed 7 bases, and the junction held 5 bases outside the gene matches. Per the germline V gene, CDR1 is SQVTM and CDR2 is ANQGSEA. CDR3 size: 11 residues. CDR3 sequence reads: CSQQGAAGYTF. CDR3 sequence (DNA): TGCAGCCAACAGGGGGCTGCTGGCTACACCTTC.

This clonotype was recorded once. The V gene is TRBV7-3, the J gene TRBJ2-1, with 9 bases that match TRBD2. Germline CDR1 and CDR2: SGHTA and FQGTGA. With V trimmed by 7 bases and J by 5 bases, 12 bases remained unmatched. This CDR3 region has 16 residues. The chain's CDR3 is CASKLGAAGGNNEQFF. In nucleotides, the CDR3 is TGTGCCAGCAAATTAGGTGCGGCGGGGGGGAACAATGAGCAGTTCTTC.

The chain combines TRBV5-5 with TRBJ2-3, with TRBD2 identical over 7 bases. This CDR3 region has 16 residues. V lost 5 bases, J lost 4 bases, and 13 bases stayed unmatched. Germline loops: CDR1 SGHKS, CDR2 YYEKEE (reference sequence). The CDR3 here is CASRSRSAGYSDTQYF. In DNA form, the CDR3 reads TGTGCCAGCAGGTCACGATCAGCGGGGTATTCAGATACGCAGTATTTT.

This sequence joins TRBV5-1 and TRBJ2-3; 14 bases match TRBD2. V dropped 0 bases and J dropped 8; count of bases not matched to a gene: 5. Germline assignment: CDR1 SGHRS and CDR2 YFSETQ. This CDR3 contains 16 residues. CDR3 sequence reads: CASSLGLAGGPSTQYF. For the CDR3, the DNA is TGCGCCAGCAGCTTGGGACTAGCGGGGGGGCCTAGTACGCAGTATTTT.

V gene TRBV29-1 combines with J gene TRBJ2-7, with 7 bases matching TRBD2. CDR1 is SQVTM and CDR2 is ANQGSEA in the germline V gene. With 7 bases clipped from V and 5 bases from J, the junction kept 8 bases outside the gene matches. This CDR3 region has 12 residues. The CDR3 spells CSGKWGGHEQYF. In DNA, the CDR3 is TGCAGCGGGAAGTGGGGGGGTCACGAGCAGTACTTC.

The sample holds a few counts of this clonotype. A much larger clone lies one base from this, so it may be a read error. The chain recombines TRBV7-8 with TRBJ2-7; 7 nucleotides align to TRBD1. The germline gives CDR1 SGHVS, CDR2 FQNEAQ. The J segment lost 3 bases and the V segment lost 1 base, leaving 3 bases of the junction unmatched. This CDR3 has 14 amino acids. The DNA of the CDR3 is TGTGCCAGCAGCTTAGTACAGGGGAACTACGAGCAGTACTTC. Translating gives CASSLVQGNYEQYF.

This chain connects TRBV29-1 to TRBJ2-7, with TRBD1 identical over 8 bases. The CDR3 spans 14 residues. V gave up 3 bases and J gave up 2 bases; unmatched junction bases: 6. CDR1 is SQVTM and CDR2 is ANQGSEA in the germline V gene. CDR3 coding DNA: TGCAGCGTTGATCGACAGGGGCCTACCTACGAGCAGTACTTC. It translates to CSVDRQGPTYEQYF.

The rearrangement uses TRBV21-1 and TRBJ2-7; no DNA check was done on the table's D call, TRBD2. TRBV21-1 is a listed pseudogene. The CDR3 runs to 18 residues. CDR3 loop: CASSKRRTSGLTYYEQYF. The CDR3 nucleotides are TGTGCCAGCAGCAAACGTCGAACTAGCGGGTTAACCTACTACGAGCAGTACTTC.

This clonotype was counted a few times. The chain carries TRBV25-1 and TRBJ2-7; no clear D gene. This CDR3 contains 13 residues. V was pared by 4 bases and J by 3 bases, with 10 bases between. Germline CDR1 reads MGHDK; CDR2 reads SYGVNS. CDR3 region: CASSGSNSYEQYF. In DNA form, the CDR3 reads TGTGCCAGCAGTGGCTCAAACAGCTACGAGCAGTACTTC.

The chain is built from TRBV4-3 and TRBJ2-1; 10 nucleotides agree with TRBD2. CDR1 is LGHNA, CDR2 YSLEER, per germline. Trimming cost V 0 bases and J 0 bases; bases outside gene matches: 17. The CDR3 has 22 amino acids. The CDR3 nucleotides are TGCGCCAGCAGCCAAGATCAATGGGCTAGCGGGAGAATAGCCGGCTCCTACAATGAGCAGTTCTTC. This translates into CASSQDQWASGRIAGSYNEQFF.

V and J are TRBV27 and TRBJ2-3; TRBD1 might be the D (6 bases). Per the germline V gene, CDR1 is MNHEY and CDR2 is SMNVEV (reference sequence). The V gene lost 3 bases and the J gene lost 2 bases, with 15 bases spanning the gap. The CDR3 consists of 16 residues. CDR3 protein: CASSFGFTGYTDTQYF. Written as DNA, the CDR3 is TGTGCCAGCAGTTTTGGGTTTACAGGGTACACAGATACGCAGTATTTT.

The genes are TRBV12-3 or TRBV12-4 and TRBJ1-2, with 7 nucleotides matching TRBD1. The CDR3 contains 15 residues. V gave up 6 bases and J gave up 4 bases; unmatched junction bases: 11. The CDR3 DNA is TGTGCCAGCAGCACCGCAGGGGGTCCCTCCTATGGCTACACCTTC. Translated, it gives CASSTAGGPSYGYTF.

V usage is TRBV11-3 and J usage is TRBJ2-1; TRBD2 agrees at 16 bases. CDR3 length: 17 residues. The ends lost 5 bases at V and 4 bases at J; junction bases unmatched: 5. The germline CDR1 and CDR2 sequences are SGHNT and YENEEA. Here the CDR3 reads CASSAGLAGGFYNEQFF. The CDR3 DNA is TGTGCCAGCAGCGCGGGACTAGCGGGAGGGTTTTACAATGAGCAGTTCTTC.

With respect to this clonotype: A much larger clone is a single base away; this may be a read error. The chain is built from TRBV5-6 and TRBJ2-3, with 7 bases aligning to TRBD2. The CDR3 is made up of 15 amino acids. Per germline, CDR1 SGHDT and CDR2 YYEEEE. CDR3 sequence: CATLRSGGNTETQYF. The CDR3 region has the DNA TGTGCCACTTTAAGGTCGGGAGGAAACACAGAGACGCAGTATTTT. The full variable domain, rest sourced from reference TRBV5-6 and TRBJ2-3, is DAGVTQSPTHLIKTRGQQVTLRCSPKSGHDTVSWYQQALGQGPQFIFQYYEEEERQRGNFPDRFSGHQFPNYSSELNVNALLLGDSALYLCATLRSGGNTETQYFGPGTRLTVL.

The rearrangement joins TRBV5-6 to TRBJ2-7; D remains ambiguous. Trimming stripped 1 base from V and 4 bases from J, with 9 bases between. This CDR3 has 13 residues. The germline V gene has CDR1 SGHDT and CDR2 YYEEEE. CDR3 amino acids: CASSLFTSYEQYF. As DNA, the CDR3 is TGTGCCAGCAGCTTGTTTACGTCTTACGAGCAGTACTTC.

This chain links TRBV19 with TRBJ2-1; tentatively, D is TRBD1 or TRBD2 (5 bases each). V was shortened by 2 bases and J by 9 bases, with 8 bases between the two germline ends. Germline CDR1 is LNHDA and CDR2 is SQIVND (reference sequence). The CDR3 is 12 residues long. The CDR3 is CASSINGGEQFF. CDR3 sequence (DNA): TGTGCCAGTAGTATAAATGGGGGTGAGCAGTTCTTC.